This section outlines one T cell receptor beta chain sequence together with its context. Its antigen is not identified. Between the trimmed V and J ends, which lost 3 bases and 10 bases, there was a span of 13 bases. CDR3 length: 14 residues. Germline CDR1 is MDHEN and CDR2 is SYDVKM. The entirety of the isolated RNA underwent reverse transcription, so expressed TCRB transcripts were sequenced. Sequenced by immunoSEQ multiplex PCR; TCRdb stores in-frame clones only, minus some. This sample has about 370,000 clones, with 8.5% to 10% found just once. The record originates from a study of beta chain features in type 1 diabetes. Study-wide results and limits: Moderate yet significant TCRB CDR3 shortening was seen in Type 1 diabetes patients in all four CD4+ subsets.

V is TRBV28 and J is TRBJ1-6; the D gene is possibly TRBD1 (5 bases). The sequencing sample was made of central memory CD4+ T cells from blood. This TCR derives from a young man with type 1 diabetes. CDR3 coding DNA: TGTGCCAGCAGTTTGGGGGAGGAGGTCTCACCCCTCCACTTT. Residues: CASSLGEEVSPLHF.